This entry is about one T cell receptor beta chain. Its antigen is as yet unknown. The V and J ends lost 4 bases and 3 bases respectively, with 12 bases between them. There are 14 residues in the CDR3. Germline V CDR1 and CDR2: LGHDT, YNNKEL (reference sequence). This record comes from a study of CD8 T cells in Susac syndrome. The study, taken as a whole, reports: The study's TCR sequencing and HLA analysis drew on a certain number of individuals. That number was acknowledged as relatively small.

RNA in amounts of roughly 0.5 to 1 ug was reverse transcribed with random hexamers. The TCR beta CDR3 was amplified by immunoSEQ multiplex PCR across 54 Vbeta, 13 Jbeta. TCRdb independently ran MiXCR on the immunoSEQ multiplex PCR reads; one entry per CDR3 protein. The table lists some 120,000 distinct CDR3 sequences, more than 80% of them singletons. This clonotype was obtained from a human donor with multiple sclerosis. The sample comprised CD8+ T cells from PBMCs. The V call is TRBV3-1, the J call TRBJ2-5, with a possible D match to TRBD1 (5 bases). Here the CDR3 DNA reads TGTGCCAGCAGCCCATGGGGCGGAGAAGAGACCCAGTACTTC. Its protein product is CASSPWGGEETQYF.